A single sample gave rise to the 14 T cell receptor beta chains below, sequenced in a study of T cell repertoires in aging, cancer and after chemotherapy. Multiplex touch-down PCR with TRB-A/B primers amplified rearranged V-D-J TRB sequences. TCRdb called the multiplex PCR reads again in MiXCR, with one record for every CDR3 protein. The repertoire holds approximately 5,900 distinct CDR3 sequences, less than 25% seen once, with more than 2.5% in the top ten. Peripheral blood genomic DNA, not sorted cells or RNA, was the template. Sequencing was carried out using blood. The receptors here all came from a human donor with a blood cancer.

In its sample, this clonotype ranks as medium-sized. The chain joins TRBV24-1 to TRBJ2-2; D may be TRBD1 (6 bases). The CDR3 is 16 amino acids. Trimming stripped 2 bases from V and 8 bases from J, with 17 bases between. Germline loops: CDR1 KGHDR, CDR2 SFDVKD. For the CDR3, the DNA is TGTGCCACCAGTGATTCTCTGGGGGCAAGGTCGGGGGAGCTGTTTTTT. It specifies CATSDSLGARSGELFF.

Sample share makes this clonotype medium-sized (0.01 to 0.1%). The chain links TRBV10-3 to TRBJ2-5; the D call may be TRBD1 or TRBD2 (5 bases each). The CDR3 spans 14 residues. V lost 5 bases, J lost 1 base, and 11 bases lay in between. The germline V gene has CDR1 ENHRY and CDR2 SYGVKD. The CDR3 nucleotides are TGTGCCATCAGTCGACAGACTATCCAAGAGACCCAGTACTTC. It specifies CAISRQTIQETQYF.

This clonotype has just a few counts. This chain links TRBV5-4 with TRBJ2-3; tentatively, D is TRBD1 or TRBD2 (6 bases each). CDR3 length: 14 residues. Trimming removed 6 bases from V and 4 bases from J, with 15 bases in between. The germline V gene encodes CDR1 SGHNT and CDR2 YYREEE (reference sequence). CDR3 sequence reads: CASTPGGGSDTQYF. The CDR3 bases are TGTGCCAGCACCCCTGGAGGGGGTTCAGATACGCAGTATTTT. Full variable domain (missing parts from reference TRBV5-4 and TRBJ2-3): ETGVTQSPTHLIKTRGQQVTLRCSSQSGHNTVSWYQQALGQGPQFIFQYYREEENGRGNFPPRFSGLQFPNYSSELNVNALELDDSALYLCASTPGGGSDTQYFGPGTRLTVL.

This clonotype appeared a few times. The V and J genes are TRBV28 and TRBJ1-5; D not certain. Germline CDR1 reads MDHEN; CDR2 reads SYDVKM. The CDR3 runs 13 residues. The V and J ends lost 2 bases and 1 base respectively, with 3 bases between them. CDR3 DNA sequence: TGTGCCAGCAGTTTAGTCAGCAATCAGCCCCAGCATTTT. This codes for CASSLVSNQPQHF.

By sample fraction, this clonotype is medium-sized (0.01 to 0.1%). This rearrangement joins TRBV7-9 to TRBJ2-7; 9 bases fit TRBD1. This CDR3 contains 14 residues. V gave up 5 bases and J gave up 6 bases; unmatched junction bases: 8. Germline V lookup: CDR1 SEHNR, CDR2 FQNEAQ (reference sequence). The CDR3 loop reads CASSTTGTGSEQYF. CDR3 nucleotides: TGTGCCAGCAGCACAACCGGGACAGGGTCCGAGCAGTACTTC.

The rearrangement joins TRBV7-2 to TRBJ1-2; D ambiguous. V lost 4 bases and J 8 bases, leaving 14 bases between the germline ends. This CDR3 is 13 amino acids long. Per the germline V gene, CDR1 is SGHTA and CDR2 is FQGNSA. CDR3 DNA sequence: TGTGCCAGCAGCTCTAGCTCCCTTGGGGGCTACACCTTC. Translated, it gives CASSSSSLGGYTF.

A remark on this clonotype: A much larger clone differs from this one at a single base, so this may be a read error. This chain connects TRBV12-3 or TRBV12-4 to TRBJ2-1, with D maybe TRBD2 (7 bases). This CDR3 is 17 amino acids long. CDR3 DNA sequence: TGTGCCAGAAGTTCCCACACGGGGGCTAGCGGTTACAATGAGCAGTTCTTC. Protein product: CARSSHTGASGYNEQFF.

This clonotype was detected only a few times. The V call is TRBV6-5, the J call TRBJ1-1; 7 nucleotides line up with TRBD1. The CDR3 is 14 residues long. After removal of 8 bases from V and 3 bases from J, the junction contained 9 bases not matched to a gene. Germline CDR1 is MNHEY and CDR2 is SVGAGI. For the CDR3, the DNA is TGTGCCAGCTCGAGACAGGGAGGAGACACTGAAGCTTTCTTT. Amino acids: CASSRQGGDTEAFF.

This chain connects TRBV28 to TRBJ2-1; 7 bases match TRBD2. V shed 5 bases and J 6 bases; nucleotides not matched to a gene: 16. The CDR3 covers 17 residues. Germline CDR1 MDHEN, CDR2 SYDVKM. The CDR3 sequence is CASSPPRWLAVLNEQFF. CDR3 nucleotide sequence: TGTGCCAGCAGTCCCCCCAGGTGGCTAGCGGTCCTCAATGAGCAGTTCTTC. Full variable domain (missing parts from reference TRBV28 and TRBJ2-1): DVKVTQSSRYLVKRTGEKVFLECVQDMDHENMFWYRQDPGLGLRLIYFSYDVKMKEKGDIPEGYSVSREKKERFSLILESASTNQTSMYLCASSPPRWLAVLNEQFFGPGTRLTVL.

The chain uses TRBV11-2 and TRBJ2-7; no definite D call. Germline CDR1 and CDR2: SGHAT and FQNNGV. The CDR3 sequence is 13 residues long. The germline V and J ends were trimmed by 0 bases and 7 bases, with 10 bases remaining between them. CDR3 sequence (DNA): TGTGCCAGCAGCTTAGATCTGGTGGGGGAGCAGTACTTC. Amino acids: CASSLDLVGEQYF.

In this sample, this clonotype turned up a few times. The chain combines TRBV7-2 with TRBJ1-2; TRBD1 agrees at 7 bases. CDR3 length: 16 residues. V dropped 5 bases and J dropped 6; count of bases not matched to a gene: 15. In germline, CDR1 is SGHTA, CDR2 FQGNSA. The CDR3 bases are TGTGCCAGCAGCGACTACACAGGGGCGACCTCACATGGCTACACCTTC. Protein product: CASSDYTGATSHGYTF.

Within the sample, this clonotype is medium-sized (0.01 to 0.1%). The chain employs TRBV29-1 and TRBJ1-2; possibly TRBD1 for D (6 bases). V dropped 5 bases and J dropped 4 bases, with 11 bases sitting between them. This CDR3 has 12 amino acids. Germline assignment: CDR1 SQVTM and CDR2 ANQGSEA. The CDR3 is CSVLRGTYGYTF. Here the CDR3 DNA reads TGCAGCGTTTTGAGGGGGACCTATGGCTACACCTTC.

This clonotype is classed as medium-sized. V is TRBV6-6 and J is TRBJ2-2, with D unclear. V lost 4 bases and J lost 5, with 8 bases in between. The CDR3 runs 13 residues. CDR1 is MNHNY and CDR2 is SVGAGI in the germline V gene (reference sequence). DNA of the CDR3: TGTGCCAGCAGTTTTTCTTTAACCGGGGAGCTGTTTTTT. Translation gives CASSFSLTGELFF.

The sample holds a few counts of this clonotype. The V call is TRBV20-1, the J call TRBJ1-2, with D possibly matching TRBD1 (6 bases). Germline CDR1 and CDR2: DFQATT and SNEGSKA (reference sequence). Deletions cut 2 bases from V and 7 bases from J, with 17 bases between. There are 14 residues in the CDR3. The chain's CDR3 is CSARKGGWGSGYTF. The CDR3 DNA is TGCAGTGCTAGAAAGGGGGGTTGGGGTAGTGGCTACACCTTC.